The next 12 T cell receptor beta chains were all read from a single sample in a study of T cells in Graves' hyperthyroidism and ophthalmopathy. TCR beta CDR3 regions were amplified from RNA. HTBI primers were the set used in a first-round RT-PCR of the TCR CDR3. TCRdb reprocessed the multiplex PCR reads with MiXCR, giving one entry per CDR3 protein. The data contain roughly 420,000 distinct CDR3 sequences, roughly 15% of them singletons. What was sequenced was blood. These receptors all come from a woman aged 18-29 years with Graves' hyperthyroidism.

This clonotype was seen repeatedly, ten times or more. The gene calls are TRBV12-3 or TRBV12-4 and TRBJ2-7, with 11 bases matching TRBD2. V was pared by 6 bases and J by 6 bases, with 7 bases of the junction left unmatched. The CDR3 has 14 residues. CDR3 sequence reads: CASSRTLAGGEQYF. As DNA, the CDR3 is TGTGCCAGCAGCCGAACGCTAGCGGGAGGCGAGCAGTACTTC.

To note about this clonotype: Possible read error: a much larger clone is one base away. V usage is TRBV12-3 or TRBV12-4 and J usage is TRBJ2-1; D assignment may be TRBD1 or TRBD2 (5 bases each). This CDR3 region has 12 residues. DNA of the CDR3: TGTGCAGTGGGACGAAAAAACAATGAGCAGCTCTTC. This encodes CAVGRKNNEQLF.

V gene TRBV6-1 combines with J gene TRBJ2-1; D possibly corresponds to TRBD2 (5 bases). V lost 6 bases and J lost 3, with 15 bases in between. Per germline, CDR1 MNHNS and CDR2 SASEGT. The CDR3 contains 15 residues. The CDR3 is CASRTSLPNYNEQFF. The CDR3 DNA follows: TGTGCCAGCAGAACTAGTCTTCCTAACTACAATGAGCAGTTCTTC.

The rearrangement links TRBV2 to TRBJ2-7; D is ambiguous. CDR1 SNHLY and CDR2 FYNNEI come from the germline V gene. V was trimmed by 7 bases and J by 0 bases, leaving 13 bases between them. This CDR3 comprises 14 residues. CDR3 in amino acids: CASTRATSSYEQYF. The CDR3 nucleotides read TGTGCCAGCACTAGGGCCACCTCCTCCTACGAGCAGTACTTC. Variable domain in full (rest from reference TRBV2 and TRBJ2-7): EPEVTQTPSHQVTQMGQEVILRCVPISNHLYFYWYRQILGQKVEFLVSFYNNEISEKSEIFDDQFSVERPDGSNFTLKIRSTKLEDSAMYFCASTRATSSYEQYFGPGTRLTVT.

This sequence joins TRBV9 and TRBJ1-4; D remains unclear. V dropped 4 bases and J dropped 7 bases, with 8 bases sitting between them. This CDR3 region has 12 residues. Germline CDR1 SGDLS, CDR2 YYNGEE. Here the CDR3 DNA reads TGTGCCAGCAGCAATCATGGTGAAAAACTGTTTTTT. This gives the protein CASSNHGEKLFF.

V is TRBV4-1 and J is TRBJ1-5, with a weak D call TRBD1 (6 bases). The CDR3 has 18 amino acids. V shed 1 base and J shed 0 bases, with 16 bases lying between them. Germline CDR1 MGHRA, CDR2 YSYEKL. The DNA of the CDR3 is TGCGCCAGCAGCCAAGCCCCTTGGGACACAGGTAGCAATCAGCCCCAGCATTTT. Encoded protein: CASSQAPWDTGSNQPQHF.

This clonotype came up many times. J is TRBJ2-5 and V is TRBV18; 7 nucleotides align to TRBD1. V shed 3 bases and J 5 bases; nucleotides not matched to a gene: 6. Germline assignment: CDR1 KGHSH and CDR2 LQKENI. The CDR3 covers 14 residues. The CDR3 loop reads CASSPLDRVETQYF. DNA of the CDR3: TGTGCCAGCTCACCTTTAGACAGGGTGGAGACCCAGTACTTC. The full variable domain, rest sourced from reference TRBV18 and TRBJ2-5, is NAGVMQNPRHLVRRRGQEARLRCSPMKGHSHVYWYRQLPEEGLKFMVYLQKENIIDESGMPKERFSAEFPKEGPSILRIQQVVRGDSAAYFCASSPLDRVETQYFGPGTRLLVL.

This clonotype was counted at least ten times. In DNA, the CDR3 is TGCAGTGCTAGAGGGGCAGGAGAGACTGAAGCTTTCTTT. It translates to CSARGAGETEAFF. The chain recombines TRBV20-1 with TRBJ1-1; D ambiguous. Germline CDR1 DFQATT, CDR2 SNEGSKA (reference sequence). V was shortened by 1 base and J by 5 bases, with 11 bases between the two germline ends. The CDR3 is 13 amino acids.

This clonotype was seen only a few times. The CDR3 DNA reads TGTGCCAGCAGCCCTCACCGGGACAGGTCCACTGAAGCTTTCTTT. This translates into CASSPHRDRSTEAFF. The J gene is TRBJ1-1, the V gene TRBV9, with TRBD1 matching 8 bases. V lost 4 bases and J lost 4; bases outside the gene matches: 9. CDR1 is SGDLS, CDR2 YYNGEE, per germline. The CDR3 has 15 residues. Full variable domain (remainder filled in from reference TRBV9 and TRBJ1-1): DSGVTQTPKHLITATGQRVTLRCSPRSGDLSVYWYQQSLDQGLQFLIQYYNGEERAKGNILERFSAQQFPDLHSELNLSSLELGDSALYFCASSPHRDRSTEAFFGQGTRLTVV.

The chain recombines TRBV4-2 with TRBJ1-1; D is uncertain. Germline V gene data show CDR1 as LGHNA and CDR2 as YNFKEQ. V was trimmed by 4 bases and J by 4 bases, leaving 10 bases between them. This CDR3 spans 13 amino acids. CDR3 loop: CASSLEAVTEAFF. As DNA, the CDR3 is TGTGCCAGCAGCCTGGAGGCAGTCACTGAAGCTTTCTTT.

This clonotype came up many times. This chain joins TRBV2 and TRBJ1-4; TRBD1 agrees at 7 bases. CDR3 length: 15 amino acids. In germline, CDR1 is SNHLY, CDR2 FYNNEI. V was clipped by 6 bases and J by 6 bases; unmatched bases: 10. This CDR3 reads CASRPGTAEHEKLFF. CDR3 in DNA: TGTGCCAGCAGACCCGGGACAGCTGAGCATGAAAAACTGTTTTTT.

This clonotype was picked up a small number of times. This chain links TRBV5-1 with TRBJ1-5; 11 nucleotides line up with TRBD1. The CDR3 length is 16 residues. J was trimmed by 3 bases and V by 4 bases; bases with no gene match: 6. Germline values: CDR1 SGHRS, CDR2 YFSETQ. The CDR3 region is CASSTGTGGTNQPQHF. The CDR3 DNA follows: TGCGCCAGCAGCACCGGGACAGGGGGTACCAATCAGCCCCAGCATTTT. Using reference TRBV5-1 and TRBJ1-5 for the parts outside the CDR3, the full variable domain is KAGVTQTPRYLIKTRGQQVTLSCSPISGHRSVSWYQQTPGQGLQFLFEYFSETQRNKGNFPGRFSGRQFSNSRSEMNVSTLELGDSALYLCASSTGTGGTNQPQHFGDGTRLSIL.